The 13 T cell receptor beta chains below come from one sample, sequenced in a study of neoadjuvant anti-PD-1 for oral cavity cancer. TCRdb keeps only in-frame clones here, not all; method: immunoSEQ multiplex PCR. The data hold 15,000 to 20,000 clones, with roughly 66% observed a single time. The input for sequencing was PBMCs, taken before nivolumab (anti-PD-1) treatment. These TCRs come from a person between 35 and 79 years old with oral cavity squamous cell carcinoma.

The J gene is TRBJ2-3, the V gene TRBV9; D remains unclear. The CDR3 has 12 residues. The germline V gene has CDR1 SGDLS and CDR2 YYNGEE. Trimming left V 3 bases short and J 4 bases short, with 6 bases between. The CDR3 protein is CASSATADTQYF. The CDR3 bases are TGTGCCAGCAGCGCCACCGCAGATACGCAGTATTTT. Full variable domain (remainder filled in from reference TRBV9 and TRBJ2-3): DSGVTQTPKHLITATGQRVTLRCSPRSGDLSVYWYQQSLDQGLQFLIQYYNGEERAKGNILERFSAQQFPDLHSELNLSSLELGDSALYFCASSATADTQYFGPGTRLTVL.

CDR3 residues: CASTGRQGSSYEQYF. Here the CDR3 DNA reads TGTGCCAGCACCGGCAGACAGGGAAGTTCCTACGAGCAGTACTTC. The gene calls are TRBV6-1 and TRBJ2-7, with 7 bases aligning to TRBD1. This CDR3 has 15 residues. The V and J ends lost 7 bases and 1 base, in that order; junction bases with no gene match: 10. Germline CDR1 and CDR2: MNHNS and SASEGT.

This clone came up once. The chain uses TRBV11-2 and TRBJ2-3; TRBD1 matches 7 bases. The CDR3 runs to 15 residues. Looked up from germline, CDR1 is SGHAT and CDR2 is FQNNGV. V shed 5 bases and J 0 bases; nucleotides not matched to a gene: 5. The CDR3 is CASSGGQVSTDTQYF. The CDR3 DNA is TGTGCCAGCAGCGGAGGACAGGTTAGCACAGATACGCAGTATTTT.

The chain joins TRBV19 to TRBJ1-5, with D possibly being TRBD1 (5 bases). The V gene lost 5 bases and the J gene lost 3 bases, with 20 bases spanning the gap. The CDR3 covers 17 residues. CDR1 is LNHDA and CDR2 is SQIVND in the germline V gene (reference sequence). The CDR3 region is CASSSPGALLANQPQHF. The CDR3 coding sequence is TGTGCCAGTAGTTCCCCCGGGGCCCTCCTTGCCAATCAGCCCCAGCATTTT.

This chain joins TRBV27 and TRBJ2-3, with 7 bases that match TRBD2. The V segment lost 5 bases and the J segment 5 bases; nucleotides outside the gene matches: 10. The CDR3 length is 15 residues. The germline gives CDR1 MNHEY, CDR2 SMNVEV (reference sequence). CDR3 loop: CASSPLAEVRDTQYF. DNA of the CDR3: TGTGCCAGCAGTCCCCTAGCGGAGGTGAGAGATACGCAGTATTTT.

The J gene is TRBJ2-5, the V gene TRBV11-2, with 12 nucleotides matching TRBD2. CDR1 is SGHAT, CDR2 FQNNGV, per germline. V trimming: 8 bases; J trimming: 5 bases; junction bases outside the gene matches: 15. This CDR3 spans 17 amino acids. CDR3 residues: CASGGLAGSGVWETQYF. Written as DNA, the CDR3 is TGTGCCAGCGGCGGACTAGCGGGAAGCGGGGTGTGGGAGACCCAGTACTTC.

This sequence joins TRBV5-1 and TRBJ2-4; D possibly corresponds to TRBD2 (5 bases). From germline, CDR1 is SGHRS and CDR2 YFSETQ. The CDR3 extends over 14 amino acids. Trimming pared 0 bases from V and 1 base from J, leaving 5 bases between. CDR3 coding DNA: TGCGCCAGCAGCTTGGCGGGGGCCAAAAACATTCAGTACTTC. Translated, it gives CASSLAGAKNIQYF.

This chain links TRBV6-6 with TRBJ2-7, with a weak D call TRBD2 (6 bases). V lost 5 bases to trimming and J lost 1 base, with 12 bases between them. Germline V lookup: CDR1 MNHNY, CDR2 SVGAGI (reference sequence). CDR3 length: 14 residues. In DNA, the CDR3 is TGTGCCAGCAGTCGCGGGACGGAATCCTACGAGCAGTACTTC. This encodes CASSRGTESYEQYF.

The CDR3 nucleotides read TGTGCCAGCAGCCCAGGCAATCAGGGGAGTGAGCAGTTCTTC. It specifies CASSPGNQGSEQFF. V usage is TRBV7-9 and J usage is TRBJ2-1; weak D call: TRBD1 (6 bases). The germline gives CDR1 SEHNR, CDR2 FQNEAQ (reference sequence). Trimming pared 5 bases from V and 9 bases from J, leaving 17 bases between. The CDR3 loop spans 14 amino acids.

The rearrangement links TRBV2 to TRBJ2-1; 8 bases line up with TRBD1. V gave up 6 bases and J gave up 6 bases; unmatched junction bases: 4. Germline CDR1 is SNHLY and CDR2 is FYNNEI. CDR3 length: 13 amino acids. CDR3 residues: CASSQTGGNEQFF. In DNA, the CDR3 is TGTGCCAGCAGCCAAACAGGGGGCAATGAGCAGTTCTTC.

V is TRBV2 and J is TRBJ1-1; no clear D gene. CDR1 and CDR2 (germline): SNHLY, FYNNEI. V lost 4 bases, J lost 11 bases, and 17 bases lay in between. The CDR3 sequence is 13 residues long. CDR3 residues: CASSGTGALGAFF. In DNA, the CDR3 is TGTGCCAGCAGTGGGACGGGAGCCCTTGGGGCTTTCTTT. The entire variable domain, with the rest obtained from reference TRBV2 and TRBJ1-1, is as follows: EPEVTQTPSHQVTQMGQEVILRCVPISNHLYFYWYRQILGQKVEFLVSFYNNEISEKSEIFDDQFSVERPDGSNFTLKIRSTKLEDSAMYFCASSGTGALGAFFGQGTRLTVV.

The rearrangement links TRBV6-1 to TRBJ2-7; tentatively, D is TRBD2 (5 bases). CDR3 length: 13 amino acids. The germline V gene encodes CDR1 MNHNS and CDR2 SASEGT. Between the trimmed V and J ends, which lost 7 bases and 2 bases, there was a span of 12 bases. CDR3 residues: CASTDSSPYEQYF. The CDR3 region has the DNA TGTGCCAGCACGGACTCCTCTCCCTACGAGCAGTACTTC.

The rearrangement joins TRBV5-1 to TRBJ2-3; D perhaps matches TRBD1 (6 bases). V gave up 4 bases and J gave up 0 bases, with 12 bases separating them. CDR1 is SGHRS and CDR2 is YFSETQ in the germline V gene. The CDR3 is 15 amino acids. The CDR3 protein is CASSPGARSTDTQYF. The CDR3, as DNA: TGCGCCAGCAGCCCAGGGGCGAGAAGCACAGATACGCAGTATTTT.